This T cell receptor (beta chain) was found in a study of control samples from healthy donors and cancer patients. Unmatched junction bases numbered 4, after V lost 2 bases and J lost 3 bases. This CDR3 contains 15 residues. The germline V gene has CDR1 KGHSH and CDR2 LQKENI. Clones were read by immunoSEQ multiplex PCR, and TCRdb kept only the in-frame ones, dropping some. The data contain fewer than 100,000 clones, approximately 91% of them singletons. Sequencing was performed on blood. This clonotype was obtained from a woman aged 45 to 65 in good health. The V call is TRBV18, the J call TRBJ2-3; 8 nucleotides match TRBD1. The CDR3 reads CASSPNTGGTDTQYF. In DNA, the CDR3 is TGTGCCAGCTCACCAAACACAGGGGGAACAGATACGCAGTATTTT.